These T cell receptor beta chains were read from a single sample in a study of blood T cell repertoires in COVID-19. The data were produced by immunoSEQ multiplex PCR, yet TCRdb's version contains in-frame clones alone and is incomplete. The sample has 150,000 to 160,000 clones; about 89% are singletons. The sample was peripheral blood. Receptors originate from a man between 50 and 59 years old with acute or convalescent COVID-19. Both conserved end residues are part of each CDR3. A D gene is named only where the DNA matches it firmly. Clone size appears in some rows only: once, few, many, or a class for an expanded clone.

abundance	d_gene	v_gene	j_gene	CDR3nt	CDR3aa
.	.	TRBV12-3/TRBV12-4	TRBJ1-1	TGTGCCAGCAGTTTTGGGGCCTTTGAAGCTTTCTTT	CASSFGAFEAFF
once	.	TRBV10-3	TRBJ2-3	TGTGCCATCAGTGACCCGACCCACGATCAGGGCACAGATACGCAGTATTTT	CAISDPTHDQGTDTQYF
.	.	TRBV7-9	TRBJ1-1	TGTGCCAGCAGCTTCACGGTGAACACTGAAGCTTTCTTT	CASSFTVNTEAFF
.	.	TRBV4-1	TRBJ2-1	TGCGCCAGCAGCCAGCTTCAAAAAGAGATCGATGAGCAGTTCTTC	CASSQLQKEIDEQFF
.	TRBD2	TRBV3-1/TRBV3-2	TRBJ2-2	TGTGCCAGCAGCCCCCGGGGGGGGATGATGACCGGGGAGCTGTTTTTT	CASSPRGGMMTGELFF
.	.	TRBV6-5	TRBJ1-2	TGTGCCAGCAGTTACGGGGAGACCTATGGCTACACCTTC	CASSYGETYGYTF
.	TRBD1	TRBV4-1	TRBJ2-7	TGCGCCAGCAGCCAGTATCCAGGGGGCGTCTACGAGCAGTACTTC	CASSQYPGGVYEQYF
.	.	TRBV2	TRBJ1-5	TGTGCCAGCAGCGTTACAGGAGATAGCAATCAGCCCCAGCATTTT	CASSVTGDSNQPQHF
.	.	TRBV6-1	TRBJ1-1	TGTGCCAGCAGTGACACTCCTCGGGACACTGAAGCTTTCTTT	CASSDTPRDTEAFF
.	.	TRBV28	TRBJ1-2	TGTGCCAGCAGTACACAGGTGGATTACTATGGCTACACCTTC	CASSTQVDYYGYTF
.	.	TRBV3-1/TRBV3-2	TRBJ1-1	TGTGCCAGCAGCCAAGAACGGACAGTAAACACTGAAGCTTTCTTT	CASSQERTVNTEAFF
few	TRBD1	TRBV18	TRBJ1-2	TGTGCCAGCTCACAAAGACAGGGTATGGATGGCTACACCTTC	CASSQRQGMDGYTF
.	.	TRBV4-2	TRBJ2-3	TGTGCCAGCAGCCAAGACGGGGCAGATACGCAGTATTTT	CASSQDGADTQYF
.	TRBD1	TRBV24-1	TRBJ1-5	TGTGCCACCAGTGACCCAAGGACAGGGAGGGATCAGCCCCAGCATTTT	CATSDPRTGRDQPQHF
.	TRBD2	TRBV7-2	TRBJ2-5	TGTGCCAGCACCCTTTCTAGCGGGAAAGAGACCCAGTACTTC	CASTLSSGKETQYF
.	.	TRBV3-1/TRBV3-2	TRBJ2-7	TGTGCCAGCAGCCAAGGTTTTCCTTTTCCCTACGAGCAGTACTTC	CASSQGFPFPYEQYF
.	TRBD1	TRBV5-1	TRBJ1-2	TGCGCCAGCAGCTTCGGACAGGGCTACTCTAACTATGGCTACACCTTC	CASSFGQGYSNYGYTF
.	TRBD1	TRBV5-1	TRBJ2-2	TGCGCCAGCTCCCACAGGGGGAATGCGAACACCGGGGAGCTGTTTTTT	CASSHRGNANTGELFF
.	.	TRBV9	TRBJ1-5	TGTGCCAGCAGCCCGAGTCCGGATCAGCCCCAGCATTTT	CASSPSPDQPQHF
.	TRBD1	TRBV6-5	TRBJ1-5	TGTGCCAGCAGCGGGACAGCCGGATGGAATCAGCCCCAGCATTTT	CASSGTAGWNQPQHF
.	.	TRBV7-9	TRBJ2-5	TGTGCCAGCAGCTCGCGATCCAGGGACAACCAAGAGACCCAGTACTTC	CASSSRSRDNQETQYF
.	TRBD1	TRBV5-1	TRBJ2-6	TGCGCCAGCAGCGGAGGACAGGGATACTCTGGGGCCAACGTCCTGACTTTC	CASSGGQGYSGANVLTF
.	TRBD1	TRBV18	TRBJ1-1	TGTGCCAGCTCACTACCGACAGGGGGGAACACTGAAGCTTTCTTT	CASSLPTGGNTEAFF
once	.	TRBV5-1	TRBJ1-4	TGCGCCAGCAGCGTGGGTGCGTTTAATGAAAAACTGTTTTTT	CASSVGAFNEKLFF
.	TRBD1	TRBV15	TRBJ1-6	TGTGCCACCAGCAGAGATGGTGGGCAGGGGGCGCTTTCACCCCTCCACTTT	CATSRDGGQGALSPLHF
.	TRBD2	TRBV29-1	TRBJ2-1	TGCAGCGCTTTTATAGCGGGGGGGCCCAACAATGAGCAGTTCTTC	CSAFIAGGPNNEQFF
.	.	TRBV7-2	TRBJ2-2	TGTGCCAGCAGCTTAAGGGGTTCGGGCACCGGGGAGCTGTTTTTT	CASSLRGSGTGELFF
.	.	TRBV24-1	TRBJ2-1	TGTGCCACCAGTGATTTACAGGGTCCCTACAATGAGCAGTTCTTC	CATSDLQGPYNEQFF
.	TRBD1	TRBV7-9	TRBJ1-1	TGTGCCAGCAGCGACAGGGGTGATGGAACTGAAGCTTTCTTT	CASSDRGDGTEAFF
.	TRBD2	TRBV7-2	TRBJ2-5	TGTGCCAGCAGCTTGAACATGGGACTAGCGGGAAGCGAGACCCAGTACTTC	CASSLNMGLAGSETQYF
.	.	TRBV9	TRBJ2-5	TGTGCCAGCAGCGGCCCAGGGAAGACCCAGTACTTC	CASSGPGKTQYF
once	.	TRBV5-1	TRBJ2-2	TGCGCCAGCAGCTTGGCCGCCGGGGAGCTGTTTTTT	CASSLAAGELFF
.	.	TRBV29-1	TRBJ2-1	TGCAGCGTTGAATTACGGGGGAGCTCCTACAATGAGCAGTTCTTC	CSVELRGSSYNEQFF
.	.	TRBV12-3/TRBV12-4	TRBJ2-4	TGTGCCAGCAGTCTGGGGGGCAAAAACATTCAGTACTTC	CASSLGGKNIQYF
.	.	TRBV6-6	TRBJ2-1	TGTGCCAGCAGTCGGAATCAGGTTTACAATGAGCAGTTCTTC	CASSRNQVYNEQFF
.	.	TRBV7-9	TRBJ2-2	TGTGCCAGCAGCTTAGTTGGAGTCGGGGAGCTGTTTTTT	CASSLVGVGELFF
.	TRBD2	TRBV2	TRBJ2-7	TGTGCCAGCAGTCGACTAGCGCCCCCAGCCCACGAGCAGTACTTC	CASSRLAPPAHEQYF
.	TRBD2	TRBV14	TRBJ2-7	TGTGCCAGCAGACTTACGGGGGGAAGATACGAGCAGTACTTC	CASRLTGGRYEQYF
.	.	TRBV19	TRBJ1-3	TGTGCCAGTAGTATCTTCCCCCCCGGGACACCTGGAAACACCATATATTTT	CASSIFPPGTPGNTIYF
.	.	TRBV2	TRBJ2-1	TGTGCCAGCAGTGACAGGATAGCGGTTTACAATGAGCAGTTCTTC	CASSDRIAVYNEQFF
.	TRBD1	TRBV5-4	TRBJ1-6	TGTGCCAGCAGCTGGGCACAGGGGAATTCACCCCTCCACTTT	CASSWAQGNSPLHF
.	TRBD1	TRBV11-2	TRBJ1-1	TGTGCCAGCAGCGAGGGACAGGTAAACACTGAAGCTTTCTTT	CASSEGQVNTEAFF
once	TRBD2	TRBV5-4	TRBJ2-1	TGTGCCAGCACCTGGGGCGGGGGGGAGATCGTTGAGCAGTTCTTC	CASTWGGGEIVEQFF
.	TRBD2	TRBV5-1	TRBJ2-1	TGCGCCAGCAGCTTGGGGCTAGCGGGAGGGCCTGGGGATGAGCAGTTCTTC	CASSLGLAGGPGDEQFF
.	TRBD2	TRBV5-1	TRBJ2-3	TGCGCCAGCAGCAAGCTAGCGGGGGGGGCAGATACGCAGTATTTT	CASSKLAGGADTQYF
.	TRBD1	TRBV30	TRBJ1-6	TGTGCCTGGAGACCCACAGGGGGCTATTCACCCCTCCACTTT	CAWRPTGGYSPLHF
.	.	TRBV28	TRBJ1-3	TGTGCCAGCAGTTCTCTACAGCACTCTGGAAACACCATATATTTT	CASSSLQHSGNTIYF
.	TRBD2	TRBV5-6	TRBJ2-3	TGTGCCAGCACGGGACTAGCGGGAGTGGTCGGAGATACGCAGTATTTT	CASTGLAGVVGDTQYF
.	.	TRBV19	TRBJ1-4	TGTGCCAGTAGTTGGAGTGCAACTAATGAAAAACTGTTTTTT	CASSWSATNEKLFF
.	TRBD1	TRBV4-1	TRBJ1-4	TGCGCCAGCAGCCAGGGGACAGGGATGGGGGAAAAACTGTTTTTT	CASSQGTGMGEKLFF
.	.	TRBV27	TRBJ1-5	TGTGCCAGCAGCCGCCGGGAGAGTCAGCCCCAGCATTTT	CASSRRESQPQHF
.	TRBD2	TRBV29-1	TRBJ2-1	TGCAGCGTTGAACGGCGGGAGGGCCGGGAGCAGTTCTTC	CSVERREGREQFF
.	TRBD1	TRBV6-1	TRBJ1-5	TGTGCCAGCAGTGATCCGCCAGTTAGTCAGGGGGTCAATCAGCCCCAGCATTTT	CASSDPPVSQGVNQPQHF
.	.	TRBV27	TRBJ1-5	TGTGCCAGCAGACCGGGGGGTGGAGGCAATCAGCCCCAGCATTTT	CASRPGGGGNQPQHF
.	TRBD2	TRBV29-1	TRBJ2-7	TGCAGCGCCCGGACTAGCGGCTCCTACGAGCAGTACTTC	CSARTSGSYEQYF
.	.	TRBV19	TRBJ1-5	TGTGCCAGTAGTATGCGGGAGTGGTATAGCAATCAGCCCCAGCATTTT	CASSMREWYSNQPQHF
.	.	TRBV21-1	TRBJ2-7	TGTGCCAGCAGCAAAGGGGAGACAGGGTCCTACGAGCAGTACTTC	CASSKGETGSYEQYF
.	.	TRBV2	TRBJ2-2	TGTGCCAGAAAACGCTCACTGAACACCGGGGAGCTGTTTTTT	CARKRSLNTGELFF